This TCR beta chain was recorded in a study of T-cell reconstitution after alpha-beta-depleted transplantation in children. Notes on the study in general: Certain patients had high TCRbeta diversity at day 60, and it came from recipient T cells and thymic progenitors that survived. Counts and diversity of T cells one year after transplant came mostly from newly produced T cells. The origin of alpha-beta T cells about two months after transplant was reportedly several hundred expanded graft clones.

The germline CDR1 and CDR2 sequences are DFQATT and SNEGSKA (reference sequence). The germline V and J ends were trimmed by 3 bases and 5 bases, with 8 bases remaining between them. CDR3 length: 11 amino acids. This clonotype was counted between two and nine times. Its antigen remains unknown. Unique molecular identifiers were used to barcode this TCRbeta library. TCRdb itself ran the PCR reads through MiXCR, one entry per CDR3 protein. Of a few hundred thousand distinct CDR3 sequences detected, 13% appear once; the ten largest clones hold about 2.2%. Material: PBMCs, mostly from graft donor cells, obtained 360 days after TCRalphabeta/CD19-depleted stem cell transplant. The chain has TRBV20-1 and TRBJ2-7; D not resolved. This sequence originates from a male patient between 10 and 17 years old who had a stem cell transplant for acute myeloid leukemia, so the T cells may come from the graft donor. CDR3 bases: TGCAGTGCTAGGGTAGGGCACGAGCAGTACTTC. It yields the protein CSARVGHEQYF.